A selection of T cell receptor beta chains follows, all from one sample in a study of human versus mouse CDR3 diversity and MHC coevolution. Produced via immunoSEQ multiplex PCR; TCRdb's table is partial and in-frame only. The sample yields around 74,000 clones, 85% to 95% seen once. Specimen: naive CD4+ T cells from blood. The source of these receptors is a person aged 25 to 75 in good health. Both conserved end residues are part of each CDR3. The D gene is left open where the match is weak. Some rows have no size entry. The others give once, few or many, or a class for an expanded clone.

D	V	size	J	DNA	CDR3
TRBD1	TRBV7-9	once	TRBJ2-2	TGTGCCAGCAGTTCATTACAGGGGCAGGCGAACACCGGGGAGCTGTTTTTT	CASSSLQGQANTGELFF
NA	TRBV7-8	once	TRBJ2-7	TGTGCCAGCAGCTTAGCTGGCGGGGCGTATCCTAGCGAGCAGTACTTC	CASSLAGGAYPSEQYF
NA	TRBV12-1	NA	TRBJ1-6	TGTGCCAGCAGCTTACTTAGGGTTGGAGGCTCACCCCTCCACTTT	CASSLLRVGGSPLHF
TRBD1	TRBV18	NA	TRBJ1-1	TGTGCCAGCTCCCGGCCAGGGGGGAACACTGAAGCTTTCTTT	CASSRPGGNTEAFF
TRBD1	TRBV29-1	NA	TRBJ1-1	TGCAGCGTTGTGGACAGGGGAGGCGGTGAAGCTTTCTTT	CSVVDRGGGEAFF
TRBD2	TRBV5-1	NA	TRBJ2-7	TGCGCCAGCAGCTCTGGGACTAGTCCCTACGAGCAGTACTTC	CASSSGTSPYEQYF
NA	TRBV19	few	TRBJ1-2	TGTGCCAGTAGTCCGGACCAATACCAGAAGGGGGTCTATGGCTACACCTTC	CASSPDQYQKGVYGYTF
TRBD2	TRBV7-2	NA	TRBJ2-1	TGTGCCAGCAGCTTAGCGCTCAGCGGGGATACATTCGGGAATGAGCAGTTCTTC	CASSLALSGDTFGNEQFF
NA	TRBV18	once	TRBJ1-1	TGTGCCAGCTCACCCCGGGATTCGAACACTGAAGCTTTCTTT	CASSPRDSNTEAFF
NA	TRBV2	NA	TRBJ1-1	TGTGCCAGCAGATCCCTACAGGGCGCCACTGAAGCTTTCTTT	CASRSLQGATEAFF
TRBD2	TRBV27	NA	TRBJ2-5	TGTGCCAGCAGTTTCGGGACTAGCGGGGGGCCGAAAGAGACCCAGTACTTC	CASSFGTSGGPKETQYF
NA	TRBV29-1	NA	TRBJ1-1	TGCAGCGTGCGGAGTATTATGAACACTGAAGCTTTCTTT	CSVRSIMNTEAFF
TRBD1	TRBV5-1	NA	TRBJ1-5	TGCGCCAGCAGCGACGGGACAGGGGGCGGCAATCAGCCCCAGCATTTT	CASSDGTGGGNQPQHF
NA	TRBV5-1	NA	TRBJ2-2	TGCGCCAGCAGCTTGGCCAGGGGGAACACCGGGGAGCTGTTTTTT	CASSLARGNTGELFF
NA	TRBV11-2	NA	TRBJ1-1	TGTGCCAGTGAAAATTTGCGAGCTTTCTTT	CASENLRAFF
NA	TRBV2	NA	TRBJ2-2	TGTGCCAGCATCAGGGAATCAGGGGGGGAGCTGTTTTTT	CASIRESGGELFF
NA	TRBV27	NA	TRBJ1-6	TGTGCCAGCAGTTACGGCGGACTCTATAATTCACCCCTCCACTTT	CASSYGGLYNSPLHF
NA	TRBV19	NA	TRBJ2-2	TGTGCCAGCAATGGAGGGGGCAAGGCCGGGGAGCTGTTTTTT	CASNGGGKAGELFF
NA	TRBV6-5	NA	TRBJ2-3	TGTGCCAGCAGTTACTCAGGTCGGGGGATAGATACGCAGTATTTT	CASSYSGRGIDTQYF
TRBD1	TRBV19	NA	TRBJ1-4	TGTGCCAGTAGTATCTTCGGGACAGTGGACGAAAAACTGTTTTTT	CASSIFGTVDEKLFF
TRBD2	TRBV5-4	once	TRBJ2-5	TGTGCCAGCAGCTTGGGTGGGCTAGCGGGGAAAGAGACCCAGTACTTC	CASSLGGLAGKETQYF
NA	TRBV6-1	NA	TRBJ1-1	TGTGCCAGCAGTGAATTTAGCGGACGGAACACTGAAGCTTTCTTT	CASSEFSGRNTEAFF
NA	TRBV11-2	NA	TRBJ2-3	TGTGCCAGCAGCCCTCAGCGGTCCACAGATACGCAGTATTTT	CASSPQRSTDTQYF
NA	TRBV15	NA	TRBJ1-5	TGTGCCACCAGCAGAGATAGACAGTTCAATCAGCCCCAGCATTTT	CATSRDRQFNQPQHF
NA	TRBV6-5	NA	TRBJ1-2	TGTGCCAGCAGGGAGGGGAGGGCAGGGAACGGCTACACCTTC	CASREGRAGNGYTF
TRBD1	TRBV5-1	NA	TRBJ1-5	TGCGCCAGCAGCCCCGGGACAGGGGATAATCAGCCCCAGCATTTT	CASSPGTGDNQPQHF
TRBD1	TRBV5-1	NA	TRBJ2-1	TGCGCCAGCAGCTTGGGGACAGGGCTCCCAGATGAGCAGTTCTTC	CASSLGTGLPDEQFF
NA	TRBV10-3	NA	TRBJ1-1	TGTGCCATCAGTTTCATGGGGGGGGGCACTGAAGCTTTCTTT	CAISFMGGGTEAFF
NA	TRBV29-1	NA	TRBJ1-1	TGCAGCGCCGGGTGGAGCGGGGACGCTGAAGCTTTCTTT	CSAGWSGDAEAFF
NA	TRBV6-1	NA	TRBJ2-7	TGTGCCAGCGGGGAGCAGGGGAACTCCTACGAGCAGTACTTC	CASGEQGNSYEQYF
TRBD1	TRBV2	NA	TRBJ1-2	TGTGCCAGCAGTAGGACAGGGCCGACTGATACCTATGGCTACACCTTC	CASSRTGPTDTYGYTF